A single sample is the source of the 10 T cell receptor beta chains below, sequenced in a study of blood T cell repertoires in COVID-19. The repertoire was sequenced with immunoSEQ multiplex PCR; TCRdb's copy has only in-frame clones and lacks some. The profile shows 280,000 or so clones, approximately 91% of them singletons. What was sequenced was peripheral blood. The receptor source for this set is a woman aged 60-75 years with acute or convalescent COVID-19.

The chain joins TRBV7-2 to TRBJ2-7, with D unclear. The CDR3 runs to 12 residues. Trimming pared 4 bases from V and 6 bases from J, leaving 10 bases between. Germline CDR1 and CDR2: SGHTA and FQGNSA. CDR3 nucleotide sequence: TGTGCCAGCAGCTCTATTGGCGGCGAGCAGTACTTC. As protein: CASSSIGGEQYF.

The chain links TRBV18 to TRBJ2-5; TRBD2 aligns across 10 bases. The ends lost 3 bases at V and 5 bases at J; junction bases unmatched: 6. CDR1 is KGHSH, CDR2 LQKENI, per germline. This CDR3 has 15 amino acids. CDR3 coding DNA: TGTGCCAGCTCACCGGAAGCGGGAGGGCCGGAGACCCAGTACTTC. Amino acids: CASSPEAGGPETQYF.

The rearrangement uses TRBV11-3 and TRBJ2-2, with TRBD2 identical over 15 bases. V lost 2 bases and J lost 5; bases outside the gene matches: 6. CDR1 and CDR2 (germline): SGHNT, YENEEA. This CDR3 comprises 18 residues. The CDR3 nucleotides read TGTGCCAGCAGCTTAAACCCGGGACTAGCGGGAGGTACCGGGGAGCTGTTTTTT. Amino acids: CASSLNPGLAGGTGELFF.

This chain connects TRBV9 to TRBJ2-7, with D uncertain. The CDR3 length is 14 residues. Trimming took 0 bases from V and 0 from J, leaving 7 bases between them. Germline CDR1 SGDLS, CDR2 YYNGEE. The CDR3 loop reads CASSVGPSSYEQYF. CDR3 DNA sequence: TGTGCCAGCAGCGTAGGTCCCAGCTCCTACGAGCAGTACTTC.

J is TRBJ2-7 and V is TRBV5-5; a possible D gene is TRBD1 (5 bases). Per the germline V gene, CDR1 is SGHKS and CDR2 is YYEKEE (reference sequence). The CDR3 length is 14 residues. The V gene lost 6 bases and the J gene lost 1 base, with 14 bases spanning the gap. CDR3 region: CASTSRVGSYEQYF. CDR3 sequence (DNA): TGTGCCAGCACTTCCAGGGTAGGGTCCTACGAGCAGTACTTC.

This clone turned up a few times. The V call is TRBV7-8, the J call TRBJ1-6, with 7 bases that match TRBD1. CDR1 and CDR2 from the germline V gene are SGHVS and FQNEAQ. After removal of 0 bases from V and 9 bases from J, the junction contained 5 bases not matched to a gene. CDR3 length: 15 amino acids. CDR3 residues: CASSLAPGQSSPLHF. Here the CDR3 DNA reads TGTGCCAGCAGCTTAGCGCCGGGACAGTCTTCACCCCTCCACTTT.

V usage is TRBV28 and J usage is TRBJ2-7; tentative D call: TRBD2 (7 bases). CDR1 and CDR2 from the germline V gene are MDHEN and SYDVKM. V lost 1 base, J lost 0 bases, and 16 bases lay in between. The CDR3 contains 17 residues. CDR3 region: CASSLLIGGVLSYEQYF. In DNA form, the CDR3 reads TGTGCCAGCAGTTTATTAATAGGGGGGGTACTCTCCTACGAGCAGTACTTC.

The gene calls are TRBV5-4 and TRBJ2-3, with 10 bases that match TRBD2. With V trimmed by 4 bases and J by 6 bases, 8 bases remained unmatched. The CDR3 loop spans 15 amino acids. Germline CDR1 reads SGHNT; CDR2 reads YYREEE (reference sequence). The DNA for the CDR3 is TGTGCCAGCAGCCCTAGCGGGGGCGGAGGGGATACGCAGTATTTT. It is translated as CASSPSGGGGDTQYF.

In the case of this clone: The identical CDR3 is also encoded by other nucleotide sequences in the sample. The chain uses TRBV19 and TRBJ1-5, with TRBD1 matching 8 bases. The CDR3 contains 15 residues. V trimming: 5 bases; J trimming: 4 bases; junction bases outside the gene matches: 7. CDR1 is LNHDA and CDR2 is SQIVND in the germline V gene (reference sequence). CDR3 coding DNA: TGTGCCAGTAGTCTCACAGGGGGACCGAATCAGCCCCAGCATTTT. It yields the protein CASSLTGGPNQPQHF.

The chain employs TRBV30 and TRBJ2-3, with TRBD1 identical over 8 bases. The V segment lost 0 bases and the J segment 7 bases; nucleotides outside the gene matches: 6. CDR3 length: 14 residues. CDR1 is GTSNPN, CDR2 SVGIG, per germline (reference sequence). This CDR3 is CAWSVPGGVYTQYF. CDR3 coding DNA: TGTGCCTGGAGTGTACCAGGGGGCGTTTATACGCAGTATTTT.